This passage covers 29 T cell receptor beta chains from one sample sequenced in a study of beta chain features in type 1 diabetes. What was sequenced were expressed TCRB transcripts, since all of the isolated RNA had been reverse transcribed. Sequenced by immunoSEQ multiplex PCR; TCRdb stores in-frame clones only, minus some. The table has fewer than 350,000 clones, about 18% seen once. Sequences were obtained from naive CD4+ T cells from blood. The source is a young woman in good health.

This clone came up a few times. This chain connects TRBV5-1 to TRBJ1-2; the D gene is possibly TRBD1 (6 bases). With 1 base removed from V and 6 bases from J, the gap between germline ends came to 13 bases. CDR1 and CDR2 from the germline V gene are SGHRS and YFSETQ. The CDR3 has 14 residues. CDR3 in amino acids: CASSLIAGDDGYTF. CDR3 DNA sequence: TGCGCCAGCAGCTTGATTGCAGGGGATGATGGCTACACCTTC.

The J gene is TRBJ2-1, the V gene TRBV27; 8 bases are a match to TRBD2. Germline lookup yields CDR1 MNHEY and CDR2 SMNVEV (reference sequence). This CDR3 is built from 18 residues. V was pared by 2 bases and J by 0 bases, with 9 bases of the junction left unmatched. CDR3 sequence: CASSLALSGSRSYNEQFF. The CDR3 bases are TGTGCCAGCAGTTTAGCCCTGAGCGGGAGTCGCTCCTACAATGAGCAGTTCTTC.

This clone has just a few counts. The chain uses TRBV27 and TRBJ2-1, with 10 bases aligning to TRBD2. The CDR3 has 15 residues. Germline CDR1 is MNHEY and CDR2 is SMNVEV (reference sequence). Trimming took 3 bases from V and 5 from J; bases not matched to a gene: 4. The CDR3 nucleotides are TGTGCCAGCAGTTTTCTAGCGGGGGCTCACAATGAGCAGTTCTTC. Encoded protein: CASSFLAGAHNEQFF.

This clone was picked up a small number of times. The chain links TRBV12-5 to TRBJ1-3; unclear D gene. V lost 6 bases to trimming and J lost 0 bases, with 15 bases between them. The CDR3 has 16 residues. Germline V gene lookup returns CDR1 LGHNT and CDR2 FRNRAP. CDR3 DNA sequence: TGTGCTAGTGGCCCGAGACTGTCCATCTCTGGAAACACCATATATTTT. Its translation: CASGPRLSISGNTIYF.

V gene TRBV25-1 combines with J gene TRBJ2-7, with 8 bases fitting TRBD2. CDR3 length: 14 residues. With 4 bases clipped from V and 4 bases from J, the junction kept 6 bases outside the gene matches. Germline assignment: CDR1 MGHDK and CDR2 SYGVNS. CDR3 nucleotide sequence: TGTGCCAGCAGTGTCCGGACGGGGGGGTACGAGCAGTACTTC. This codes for CASSVRTGGYEQYF.

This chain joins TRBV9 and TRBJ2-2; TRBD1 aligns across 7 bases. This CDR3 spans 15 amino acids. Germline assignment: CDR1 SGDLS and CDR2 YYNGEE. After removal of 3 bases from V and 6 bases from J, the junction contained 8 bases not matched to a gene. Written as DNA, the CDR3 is TGTGCCAGCAGCGCGGTGCGGCAGGGGGCCGGGGAGCTGTTTTTT. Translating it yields CASSAVRQGAGELFF.

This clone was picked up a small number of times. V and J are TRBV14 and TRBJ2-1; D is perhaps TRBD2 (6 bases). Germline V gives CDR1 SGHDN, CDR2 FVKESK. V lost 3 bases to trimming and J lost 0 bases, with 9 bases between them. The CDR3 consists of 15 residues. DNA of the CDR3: TGTGCCAGCAGCCACCGGGACTCCTCCTACAATGAGCAGTTCTTC. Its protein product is CASSHRDSSYNEQFF.

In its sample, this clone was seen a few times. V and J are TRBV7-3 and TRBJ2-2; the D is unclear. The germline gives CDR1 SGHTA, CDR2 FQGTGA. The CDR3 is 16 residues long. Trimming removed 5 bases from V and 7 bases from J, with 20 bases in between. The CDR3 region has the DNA TGTGCCAGCAGCGAAGCCCCCATACGGGTGGGCGGGGAGCTGTTTTTT. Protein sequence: CASSEAPIRVGGELFF.

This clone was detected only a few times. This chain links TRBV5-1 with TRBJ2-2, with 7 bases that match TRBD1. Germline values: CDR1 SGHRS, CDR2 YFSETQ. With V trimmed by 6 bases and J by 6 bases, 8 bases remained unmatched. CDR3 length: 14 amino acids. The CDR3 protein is CASKGTEVPGELFF. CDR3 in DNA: TGCGCCAGCAAAGGGACAGAAGTTCCCGGGGAGCTGTTTTTT.

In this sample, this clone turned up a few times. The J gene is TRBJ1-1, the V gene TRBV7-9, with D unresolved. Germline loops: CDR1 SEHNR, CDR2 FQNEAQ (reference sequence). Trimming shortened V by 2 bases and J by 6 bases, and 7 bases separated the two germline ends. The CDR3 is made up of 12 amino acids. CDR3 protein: CASSLPGPEAFF. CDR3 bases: TGTGCCAGCAGCTTACCCGGTCCTGAAGCTTTCTTT. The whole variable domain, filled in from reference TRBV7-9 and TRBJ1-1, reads DTGVSQNPRHKITKRGQNVTFRCDPISEHNRLYWYRQTLGQGPEFLTYFQNEAQLEKSRLLSDRFSAERPKGSFSTLEIQRTEQGDSAMYLCASSLPGPEAFFGQGTRLTVV.

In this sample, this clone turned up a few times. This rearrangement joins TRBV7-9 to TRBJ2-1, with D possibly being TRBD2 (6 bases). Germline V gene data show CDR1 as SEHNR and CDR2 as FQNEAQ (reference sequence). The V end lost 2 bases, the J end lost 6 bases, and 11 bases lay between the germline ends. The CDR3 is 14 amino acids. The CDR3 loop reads CASSLSAGSNEQFF. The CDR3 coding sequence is TGTGCCAGCAGCTTATCTGCGGGGAGCAATGAGCAGTTCTTC.

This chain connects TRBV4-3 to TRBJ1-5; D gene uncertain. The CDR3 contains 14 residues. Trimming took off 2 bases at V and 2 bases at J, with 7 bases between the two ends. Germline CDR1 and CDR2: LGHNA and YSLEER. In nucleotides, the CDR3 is TGCGCCAGCAGCCAAAACGGGGGCAATCAGCCCCAGCATTTT. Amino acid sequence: CASSQNGGNQPQHF.

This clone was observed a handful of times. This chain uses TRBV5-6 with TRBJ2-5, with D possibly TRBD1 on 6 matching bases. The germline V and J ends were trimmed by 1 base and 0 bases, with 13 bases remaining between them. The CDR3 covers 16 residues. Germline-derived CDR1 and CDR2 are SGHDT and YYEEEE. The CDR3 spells CASSLTPGHDQETQYF. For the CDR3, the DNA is TGTGCCAGCAGCTTGACCCCGGGACACGACCAAGAGACCCAGTACTTC.

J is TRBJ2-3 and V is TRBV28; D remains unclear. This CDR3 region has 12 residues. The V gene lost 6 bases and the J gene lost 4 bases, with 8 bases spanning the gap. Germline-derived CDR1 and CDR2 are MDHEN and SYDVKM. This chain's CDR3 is CASSRQADTQYF. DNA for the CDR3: TGTGCCAGCAGCCGTCAGGCAGATACGCAGTATTTT.

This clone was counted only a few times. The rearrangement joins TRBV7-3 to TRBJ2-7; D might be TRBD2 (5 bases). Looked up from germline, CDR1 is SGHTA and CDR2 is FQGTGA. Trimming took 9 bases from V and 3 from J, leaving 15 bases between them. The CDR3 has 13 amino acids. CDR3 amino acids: CARGLPRDYEQYF. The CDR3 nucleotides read TGTGCCAGAGGCCTCCCCCGGGACTACGAGCAGTACTTC.

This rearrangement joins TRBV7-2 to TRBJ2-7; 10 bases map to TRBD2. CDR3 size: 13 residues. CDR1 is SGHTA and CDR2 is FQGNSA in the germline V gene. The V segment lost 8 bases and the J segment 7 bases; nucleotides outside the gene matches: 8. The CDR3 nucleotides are TGTGCCAGCGGGAGCGGGGGGGCAGGGGAGCAGTACTTC. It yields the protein CASGSGGAGEQYF.

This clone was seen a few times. The CDR3 nucleotides read TGTGCCTGGAGTTGGGGCAGCGGGAGAGCGTCGGGTACGCAGTATTTT. Translating it yields CAWSWGSGRASGTQYF. V usage is TRBV30 and J usage is TRBJ2-3; 8 nucleotides agree with TRBD2. The V gene end was trimmed by 2 bases and the J gene end by 8 bases; junction bases not matched to a gene: 15. The CDR3 has 16 residues. Looked up from germline, CDR1 is GTSNPN and CDR2 is SVGIG (reference sequence).

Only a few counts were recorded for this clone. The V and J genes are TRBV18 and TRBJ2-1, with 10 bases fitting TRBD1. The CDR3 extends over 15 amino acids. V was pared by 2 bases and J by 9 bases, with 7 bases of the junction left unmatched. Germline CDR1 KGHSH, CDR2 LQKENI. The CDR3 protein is CASSPGTGDIGEQFF. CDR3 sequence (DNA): TGTGCCAGCTCACCAGGGACAGGGGATATTGGTGAGCAGTTCTTC. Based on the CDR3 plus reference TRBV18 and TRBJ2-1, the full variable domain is NAGVMQNPRHLVRRRGQEARLRCSPMKGHSHVYWYRQLPEEGLKFMVYLQKENIIDESGMPKERFSAEFPKEGPSILRIQQVVRGDSAAYFCASSPGTGDIGEQFFGPGTRLTVL.

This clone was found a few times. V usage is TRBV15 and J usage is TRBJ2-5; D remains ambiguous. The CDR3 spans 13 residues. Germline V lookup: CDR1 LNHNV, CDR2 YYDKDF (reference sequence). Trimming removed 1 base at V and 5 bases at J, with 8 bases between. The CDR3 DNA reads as TGTGCCACCAGCAGAGGGTATCAGGAGACCCAGTACTTC. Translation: CATSRGYQETQYF.

This chain's CDR3 is CASSARGGAFF. Here the CDR3 DNA reads TGTGCCAGCAGTGCCCGGGGGGGGGCTTTCTTT. The J gene is TRBJ1-1, the V gene TRBV25-1; a weak D match, TRBD1 (5 bases). This CDR3 has 11 amino acids. Germline CDR1 MGHDK, CDR2 SYGVNS. Between the trimmed V and J ends, which lost 4 bases and 11 bases, there was a span of 11 bases.

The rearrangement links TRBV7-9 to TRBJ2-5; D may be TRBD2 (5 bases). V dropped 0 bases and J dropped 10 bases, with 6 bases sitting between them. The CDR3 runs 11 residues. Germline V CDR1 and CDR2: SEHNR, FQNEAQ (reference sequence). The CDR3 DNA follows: TGTGCCAGCAGCTTAGCGGGGAGCCAGTACTTC. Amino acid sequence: CASSLAGSQYF.

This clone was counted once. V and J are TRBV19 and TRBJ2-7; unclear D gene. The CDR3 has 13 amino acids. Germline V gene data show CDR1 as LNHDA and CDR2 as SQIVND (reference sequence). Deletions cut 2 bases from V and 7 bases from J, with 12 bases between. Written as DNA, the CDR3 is TGTGCCAGTAGTATAAAGATTAGTTTGGAGCAGTACTTC. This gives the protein CASSIKISLEQYF.

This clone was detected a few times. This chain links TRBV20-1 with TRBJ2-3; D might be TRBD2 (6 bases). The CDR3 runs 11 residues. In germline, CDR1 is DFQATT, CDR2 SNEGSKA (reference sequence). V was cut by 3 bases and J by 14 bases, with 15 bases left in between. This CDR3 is CSASLRLDMYF. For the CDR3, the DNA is TGCAGTGCTAGTCTTCGACTAGATATGTATTTT.

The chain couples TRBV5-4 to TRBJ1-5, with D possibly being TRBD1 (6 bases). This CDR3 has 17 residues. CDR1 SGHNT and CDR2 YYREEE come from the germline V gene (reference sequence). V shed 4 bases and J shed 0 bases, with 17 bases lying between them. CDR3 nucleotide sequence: TGTGCCAGCAGCCTGGGTGGGGGGGGGCATAGCAATCAGCCCCAGCATTTT. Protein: CASSLGGGGHSNQPQHF.

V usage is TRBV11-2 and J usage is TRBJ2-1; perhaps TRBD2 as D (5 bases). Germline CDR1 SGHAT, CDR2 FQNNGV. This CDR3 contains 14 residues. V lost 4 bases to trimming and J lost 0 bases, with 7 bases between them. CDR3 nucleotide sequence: TGTGCCAGCAGCTCTACTAGCTCCTACAATGAGCAGTTCTTC. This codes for CASSSTSSYNEQFF.

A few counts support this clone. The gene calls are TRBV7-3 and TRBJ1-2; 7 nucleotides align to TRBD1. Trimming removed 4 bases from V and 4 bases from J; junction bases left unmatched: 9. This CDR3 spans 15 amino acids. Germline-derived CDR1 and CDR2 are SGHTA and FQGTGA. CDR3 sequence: CASSSRQGAPYGYTF. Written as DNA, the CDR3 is TGTGCCAGCAGCTCCCGACAGGGAGCACCCTATGGCTACACCTTC.

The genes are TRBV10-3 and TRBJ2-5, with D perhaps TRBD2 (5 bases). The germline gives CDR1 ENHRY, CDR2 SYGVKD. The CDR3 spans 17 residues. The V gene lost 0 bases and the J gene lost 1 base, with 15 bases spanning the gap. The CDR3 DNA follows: TGTGCCATCAGTGAGTCGACTTCGGGGAGTGGCCAAGAGACCCAGTACTTC. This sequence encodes CAISESTSGSGQETQYF.

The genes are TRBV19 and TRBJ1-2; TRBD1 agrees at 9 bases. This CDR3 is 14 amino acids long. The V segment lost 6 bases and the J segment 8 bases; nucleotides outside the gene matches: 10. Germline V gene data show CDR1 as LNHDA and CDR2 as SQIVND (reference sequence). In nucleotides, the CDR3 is TGTGCCAGTAGGGCTACAGGGGGCGCGGAGGGCTACACCTTC. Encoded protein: CASRATGGAEGYTF.

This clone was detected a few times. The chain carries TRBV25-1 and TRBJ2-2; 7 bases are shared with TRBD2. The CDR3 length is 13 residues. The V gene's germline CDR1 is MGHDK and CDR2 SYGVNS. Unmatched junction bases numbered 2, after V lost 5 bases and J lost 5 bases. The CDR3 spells CASSRRETGELFF. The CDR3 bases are TGTGCCAGCAGTCGGCGGGAGACCGGGGAGCTGTTTTTT.